These 5 T cell receptor gamma chains were all obtained from the same sample, sequenced in a study of gamma-delta chains in newborns, infants, children. TCRdb reanalyzed the reads using CATT. The repertoire holds 1,200 or so gamma-chain clones, with 55% to 75% as singletons. The sequencing sample was made of blood. The receptors were gathered from a child who was a newborn, infant or young child, either healthy, febrile or measles-vaccinated (not recorded which).

The chain carries TRGV9 and TRGJP. Here the J gene was assigned by germline matching of the DNA, as TCRdb has none. Germline values: CDR1 GITISATS, CDR2 ISYDGTV (reference sequence). This CDR3 has 17 amino acids. V shed 3 bases and J 4 bases; nucleotides not matched to a gene: 6. CDR3 coding DNA: TGTGCCTTGTGGGAGACAAATCAAGAGTTGGGCAAAAAAATCAAGGTATTT. Translation gives CALWETNQELGKKIKVF.

The rearrangement uses TRGV9 and TRGJP. As TCRdb names no J gene, one was assigned here on the basis of a DNA match to germline. J gave up 7 bases and V 4 bases, and 7 bases lay outside the gene matches. The CDR3 is 16 amino acids. Germline assignment: CDR1 GITISATS and CDR2 ISYDGTV (reference sequence). CDR3 protein: CALWDDSELGKKIKVF. As DNA, the CDR3 is TGTGCCTTGTGGGACGACAGCGAGTTGGGCAAAAAAATCAAGGTATTT.

This sequence joins TRGV9 and TRGJP. TCRdb leaves out the J gene; it was filled in here by matching the DNA to germline. The CDR3 consists of 17 residues. Trimming removed 0 bases from V and 6 bases from J; junction bases left unmatched: 5. Germline CDR1 and CDR2: GITISATS and ISYDGTV (reference sequence). The CDR3 nucleotides are TGTGCCTTGTGGGAGGTGCAGCTAGAGTTGGGCAAAAAAATCAAGGTATTT. It codes for CALWEVQLELGKKIKVF.

The V gene lacks a call, and TRGJP1 is the J gene. The CDR3 loop spans 10 amino acids. The DNA for the CDR3 is TGTGCCACCTTGGAATTGTTCAAGATATTT. Encoded protein: CATLELFKIF.

Concerning this clone: This likely stems from a read error, as it lies one base from a far larger clone. Other DNA sequences from this sample encode an identical CDR3 as well. CDR3 nucleotides: TGCGCCTTGTGGGAGGTGCAAGAGTTGGGCAAAAAAATCAAGGTATTT. Protein product: CALWEVQELGKKIKVF. This sequence joins TRGV9 and TRGJP. Here the J gene came from matching the DNA to germline, since TCRdb omits it. This CDR3 is built from 16 residues. Per germline, CDR1 GITISATS and CDR2 ISYDGTV (reference sequence).